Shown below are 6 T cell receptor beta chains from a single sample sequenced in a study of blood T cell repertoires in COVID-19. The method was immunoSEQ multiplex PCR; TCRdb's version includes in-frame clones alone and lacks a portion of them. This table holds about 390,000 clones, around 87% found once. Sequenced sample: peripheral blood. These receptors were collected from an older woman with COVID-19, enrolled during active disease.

CDR3 loop: CASKRGLTGELFF. In DNA form, the CDR3 reads TGTGCCAGCAAAAGGGGTCTCACCGGGGAGCTGTTTTTT. The chain combines TRBV6-5 with TRBJ2-2; tentatively, D is TRBD1 (5 bases). The CDR3 loop spans 13 amino acids. Germline lookup yields CDR1 MNHEY and CDR2 SVGAGI. The ends were cut back, 7 bases at V and 4 bases at J, with 10 bases in the middle.

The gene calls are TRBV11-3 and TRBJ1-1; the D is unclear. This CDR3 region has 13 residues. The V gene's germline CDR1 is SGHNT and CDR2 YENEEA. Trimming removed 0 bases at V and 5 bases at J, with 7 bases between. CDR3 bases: TGTGCCAGCAGCTTAGATAGAGGAACTGAAGCTTTCTTT. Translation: CASSLDRGTEAFF. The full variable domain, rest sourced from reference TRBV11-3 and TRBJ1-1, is EAGVVQSPRYKIIEKKQPVAFWCNPISGHNTLYWYLQNLGQGPELLIRYENEEAVDDSQLPKDRFSAERLKGVDSTLKIQPAELGDSAVYLCASSLDRGTEAFFGQGTRLTVV.

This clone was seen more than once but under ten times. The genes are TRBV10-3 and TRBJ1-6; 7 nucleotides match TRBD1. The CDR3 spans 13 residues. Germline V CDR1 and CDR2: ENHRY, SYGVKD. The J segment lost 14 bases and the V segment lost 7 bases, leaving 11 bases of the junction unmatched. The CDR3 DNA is TGTGCCATCAATACAGGGGCTGCAGGCACCCTCCACTTT. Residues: CAINTGAAGTLHF.

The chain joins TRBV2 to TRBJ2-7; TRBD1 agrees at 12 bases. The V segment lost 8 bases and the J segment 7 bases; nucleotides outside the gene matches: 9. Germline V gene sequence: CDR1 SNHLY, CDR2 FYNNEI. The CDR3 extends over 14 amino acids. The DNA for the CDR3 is TGTGCCAGCTTCCGGGGACAGGGGGCTGGGGAGCAGTACTTC. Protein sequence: CASFRGQGAGEQYF. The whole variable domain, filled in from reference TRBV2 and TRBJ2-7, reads EPEVTQTPSHQVTQMGQEVILRCVPISNHLYFYWYRQILGQKVEFLVSFYNNEISEKSEIFDDQFSVERPDGSNFTLKIRSTKLEDSAMYFCASFRGQGAGEQYFGPGTRLTVT.

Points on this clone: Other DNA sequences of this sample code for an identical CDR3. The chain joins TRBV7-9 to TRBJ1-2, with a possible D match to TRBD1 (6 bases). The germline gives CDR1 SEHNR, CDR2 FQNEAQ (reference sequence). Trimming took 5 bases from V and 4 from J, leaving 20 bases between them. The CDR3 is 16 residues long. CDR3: CASSLGRGARGYGYTF. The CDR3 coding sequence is TGTGCCAGCAGCCTAGGCCGGGGGGCGCGAGGCTATGGCTACACCTTC.

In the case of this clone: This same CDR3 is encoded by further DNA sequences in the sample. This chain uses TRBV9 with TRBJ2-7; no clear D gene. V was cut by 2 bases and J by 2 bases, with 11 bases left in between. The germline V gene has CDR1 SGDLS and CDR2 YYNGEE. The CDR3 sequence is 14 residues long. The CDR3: CASSVGSQTYEQYF. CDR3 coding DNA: TGTGCCAGCAGCGTGGGTAGCCAGACCTACGAGCAGTACTTC.